What follows are 26 T cell receptor beta chains derived from one specimen sequenced in a study of beta chain features in type 1 diabetes. No antigen is known for these receptors. Investigators reverse transcribed all isolated RNA, so they sequenced expressed TCRB transcripts. Assay: immunoSEQ multiplex PCR; the TCRdb copy retains only in-frame clones and omits some. The sample lists roughly 400,000 clones; around 10% were seen once. General study results and limits: The study found moderately but significantly shorter TCRB CDR3s in all four CD4+ subsets of Type 1 diabetes patients.

The sequenced material came from central memory CD4+ T cells from blood. Every receptor here comes from a man younger than 40 with type 1 diabetes.

This clone was observed a single time. The chain recombines TRBV7-2 with TRBJ2-5, with 10 nucleotides matching TRBD2. The CDR3 consists of 15 residues. Trimming cost V 5 bases and J 2 bases; bases outside gene matches: 5. Germline V gene lookup returns CDR1 SGHTA and CDR2 FQGNSA. Written as DNA, the CDR3 is TGTGCCAGCAGCCCGTGGACTAGCGGACAAGAGACCCAGTACTTC. Translation: CASSPWTSGQETQYF.

This chain links TRBV7-2 with TRBJ2-5; D uncertain. Germline CDR1 is SGHTA and CDR2 is FQGNSA. The CDR3 totals 13 residues. V gave up 5 bases and J gave up 2 bases, with 9 bases separating them. CDR3 residues: CASSPAPQETQYF. The CDR3 DNA reads as TGTGCCAGCAGCCCAGCCCCACAAGAGACCCAGTACTTC.

V gene TRBV5-1 combines with J gene TRBJ1-5; 7 nucleotides agree with TRBD1. Germline CDR1 and CDR2: SGHRS and YFSETQ. The V and J ends lost 3 bases and 0 bases, in that order; junction bases with no gene match: 3. The CDR3 spans 15 residues. As DNA, the CDR3 is TGCGCCAGCAGCTCGACAGGGAATAGCAATCAGCCCCAGCATTTT. Residues: CASSSTGNSNQPQHF. Full variable domain (rest looked up from reference TRBV5-1 and TRBJ1-5): KAGVTQTPRYLIKTRGQQVTLSCSPISGHRSVSWYQQTPGQGLQFLFEYFSETQRNKGNFPGRFSGRQFSNSRSEMNVSTLELGDSALYLCASSSTGNSNQPQHFGDGTRLSIL.

This clone turned up a few times. J is TRBJ2-7 and V is TRBV28; D call uncertain. The CDR3 sequence is 13 residues long. The germline V gene encodes CDR1 MDHEN and CDR2 SYDVKM. Trimming cost V 6 bases and J 2 bases, with 11 bases left between them. As DNA, the CDR3 is TGTGCCAGCAGCGTTATTTCCCCCTACGAGCAGTACTTC. Protein sequence: CASSVISPYEQYF.

This clone was found a few times. The chain has TRBV2 and TRBJ1-5; no firm D call. Trimming stripped 2 bases from V and 0 bases from J, with 8 bases between. Per germline, CDR1 SNHLY and CDR2 FYNNEI. CDR3 length: 15 residues. The CDR3 spells CASSEIGYSNQPQHF. CDR3 coding DNA: TGTGCCAGCAGTGAAATAGGGTATAGCAATCAGCCCCAGCATTTT.

The V and J genes are TRBV27 and TRBJ1-5, with 7 bases matching TRBD1. There are 14 residues in the CDR3. The J segment lost 2 bases and the V segment lost 3 bases, leaving 1 base of the junction unmatched. Germline V gene data show CDR1 as MNHEY and CDR2 as SMNVEV (reference sequence). The CDR3 reads CASSFQGGNQPQHF. CDR3 bases: TGTGCCAGCAGTTTTCAGGGGGGCAATCAGCCCCAGCATTTT.

Points on this clone: The junction does not match germline at one end; this may be a read error. The chain combines TRBV5-1 with TRBJ2-7, with D hard to call. The CDR3 runs to 13 residues. Germline V gene sequence: CDR1 SGHRS, CDR2 YFSETQ. CDR3 in DNA: TGCGCCAGCAGCCTCCTTTGGGGTAACGAACAGTACTTC. The encoded protein is CASSLLWGNEQYF.

The chain joins TRBV29-1 to TRBJ2-7; D possibly corresponds to TRBD2 (7 bases). CDR3 size: 14 residues. Germline assignment: CDR1 SQVTM and CDR2 ANQGSEA. CDR3: CFGGGGFPSYEQYF. As DNA, the CDR3 is TGCTTCGGCGGGGGCGGGTTTCCCTCCTACGAGCAGTACTTC.

This clone has only a few counts. V usage is TRBV28 and J usage is TRBJ2-3; D uncertain. Trimming cost V 1 base and J 2 bases, with 7 bases left between them. Looked up from germline, CDR1 is MDHEN and CDR2 is SYDVKM. The CDR3 sequence is 14 residues long. CDR3 sequence: CASSLSAPTDTQYF. Written as DNA, the CDR3 is TGTGCCAGCAGTTTATCGGCACCCACAGATACGCAGTATTTT. Looking up the rest from reference TRBV28 and TRBJ2-3 gives the full variable domain: DVKVTQSSRYLVKRTGEKVFLECVQDMDHENMFWYRQDPGLGLRLIYFSYDVKMKEKGDIPEGYSVSREKKERFSLILESASTNQTSMYLCASSLSAPTDTQYFGPGTRLTVL.

This clone was detected a few times. The V gene is TRBV19, the J gene TRBJ2-5; either TRBD1 or TRBD2 may fit D (5 bases each). The CDR3 length is 13 residues. Germline CDR1 LNHDA, CDR2 SQIVND (reference sequence). Trimming took off 5 bases at V and 7 bases at J, with 14 bases between the two ends. Written as DNA, the CDR3 is TGTGCCAGTAGTGTCCAGGGCCGGGGGACCCAGTACTTC. It yields the protein CASSVQGRGTQYF.

At least ten counts were recorded for this clone. The rearrangement uses TRBV11-2 and TRBJ2-1, with 8 bases aligning to TRBD2. V was pared by 8 bases and J by 4 bases, with 1 base of the junction left unmatched. The germline V gene has CDR1 SGHAT and CDR2 FQNNGV. CDR3 size: 12 residues. The CDR3 loop reads CASGTRYNEQFF. Written as DNA, the CDR3 is TGTGCCAGCGGGACTAGATACAATGAGCAGTTCTTC.

The chain recombines TRBV14 with TRBJ2-2, with 15 nucleotides matching TRBD2. The CDR3 sequence is 17 residues long. Germline V gives CDR1 SGHDN, CDR2 FVKESK. Unmatched junction bases numbered 8, after V lost 5 bases and J lost 7 bases. CDR3 nucleotides: TGTGCCAGCAGCTGGACTAGCGGGAGGGCCCGGAGCGGGGAGCTGTTTTTT. The encoded protein is CASSWTSGRARSGELFF.

This clone was seen a handful of times. The V call is TRBV7-8, the J call TRBJ2-5, with TRBD2 identical over 7 bases. The end of the DNA aligns better with TRBJ2-7, so the J call may be wrong. CDR1 and CDR2 from the germline V gene are SGHVS and FQNEAQ. This CDR3 is 14 amino acids long. The CDR3 DNA follows: TGTGCCAGCAGCTTCACCCATGGGAGGGTCGAGCAGTACTTC. Residues: CASSFTHGRVEQYF.

There are a few counts of this clone. This chain joins TRBV7-9 and TRBJ2-3; 16 nucleotides match TRBD2. The CDR3 loop spans 16 amino acids. Trimming took 5 bases from V and 5 from J; bases not matched to a gene: 4. CDR1 and CDR2 from the germline V gene are SEHNR and FQNEAQ (reference sequence). The CDR3 loop is CASSMGLAGGQDTQYF. Here the CDR3 DNA reads TGTGCCAGCAGCATGGGACTAGCGGGAGGGCAAGATACGCAGTATTTT.

Ten or more counts support this clone. The chain links TRBV28 to TRBJ2-6, with D unresolved. CDR3 length: 15 amino acids. From germline, CDR1 is MDHEN and CDR2 SYDVKM. V was trimmed by 7 bases and J by 0 bases, leaving 10 bases between them. CDR3 loop: CASTPRDSGANVLTF. For the CDR3, the DNA is TGTGCCAGCACCCCTAGGGACTCTGGGGCCAACGTCCTGACTTTC. The whole variable domain, remainder taken from reference TRBV28 and TRBJ2-6, is DVKVTQSSRYLVKRTGEKVFLECVQDMDHENMFWYRQDPGLGLRLIYFSYDVKMKEKGDIPEGYSVSREKKERFSLILESASTNQTSMYLCASTPRDSGANVLTFGAGSRLTVL.

The rearrangement joins TRBV6-1 to TRBJ2-1; D uncertain. CDR1 is MNHNS, CDR2 SASEGT, per germline. The CDR3 runs 12 residues. Trimming shortened V by 6 bases and J by 10 bases, and 13 bases separated the two germline ends. The CDR3 bases are TGTGCCAGCAGAAATCCGGGCGAGGAGCAGTTCTTC. It is translated as CASRNPGEEQFF.

This sequence joins TRBV9 and TRBJ2-1, with TRBD2 matching 14 bases. Germline CDR1 is SGDLS and CDR2 is YYNGEE. Germline trimming cut 4 bases from V and 6 bases from J; bases unmatched to any gene: 3. The length of the CDR3 is 15 residues. The DNA for the CDR3 is TGTGCCAGCAGCTCGGGACTAGCGGGAGCCAATGAGCAGTTCTTC. This sequence encodes CASSSGLAGANEQFF. Together with reference TRBV9 and TRBJ2-1, the CDR3 gives the full variable domain: DSGVTQTPKHLITATGQRVTLRCSPRSGDLSVYWYQQSLDQGLQFLIQYYNGEERAKGNILERFSAQQFPDLHSELNLSSLELGDSALYFCASSSGLAGANEQFFGPGTRLTVL.

This clone turned up a few times. The rearrangement links TRBV19 to TRBJ2-3; 8 bases align to TRBD2. Losses at the gene ends were 0 bases for V and 2 bases for J; bases not matched to a gene: 4. This CDR3 contains 16 residues. Germline lookup yields CDR1 LNHDA and CDR2 SQIVND (reference sequence). The CDR3 here is CASSIDVLAATDTQYF. The CDR3 region has the DNA TGTGCCAGTAGTATAGATGTACTAGCGGCCACAGATACGCAGTATTTT. The full variable domain, its missing parts supplied by reference TRBV19 and TRBJ2-3, is DGGITQSPKYLFRKEGQNVTLSCEQNLNHDAMYWYRQDPGQGLRLIYYSQIVNDFQKGDIAEGYSVSREKKESFPLTVTSAQKNPTAFYLCASSIDVLAATDTQYFGPGTRLTVL.

This chain joins TRBV4-2 and TRBJ2-5, with 8 bases matching TRBD2. The J segment lost 6 bases and the V segment lost 0 bases, leaving 12 bases of the junction unmatched. The CDR3 totals 17 residues. CDR1 and CDR2 (germline): LGHNA, YNFKEQ. This CDR3 is CASSQDMASGSKKTQYF. The CDR3 nucleotides read TGTGCCAGCAGCCAAGATATGGCGAGCGGGAGTAAAAAGACCCAGTACTTC.

This clone was counted a few times. This chain joins TRBV2 and TRBJ2-1; 9 nucleotides agree with TRBD2. Trimming cost V 4 bases and J 8 bases; bases outside gene matches: 9. The CDR3 totals 15 residues. The germline V gene has CDR1 SNHLY and CDR2 FYNNEI. The chain's CDR3 is CASSVRRLAVDEQFF. Written as DNA, the CDR3 is TGTGCCAGCAGTGTTAGGAGACTAGCGGTCGATGAGCAGTTCTTC. Using reference TRBV2 and TRBJ2-1 for the parts outside the CDR3, the full variable domain is EPEVTQTPSHQVTQMGQEVILRCVPISNHLYFYWYRQILGQKVEFLVSFYNNEISEKSEIFDDQFSVERPDGSNFTLKIRSTKLEDSAMYFCASSVRRLAVDEQFFGPGTRLTVL.

This clone was counted a few times. The chain recombines TRBV27 with TRBJ2-7, with D perhaps TRBD1 (6 bases). The CDR3 length is 16 residues. From germline, CDR1 is MNHEY and CDR2 SMNVEV (reference sequence). V was pared by 6 bases and J by 6 bases, with 24 bases between. This chain's CDR3 is CASSPRPIGQFREQYF. CDR3 sequence (DNA): TGTGCCAGCAGCCCAAGACCAATCGGACAGTTTCGCGAGCAGTACTTC.

In this sample, this clone turned up a few times. The chain recombines TRBV7-3 with TRBJ2-4; 7 nucleotides line up with TRBD1. CDR1 SGHTA and CDR2 FQGTGA come from the germline V gene. There are 13 residues in the CDR3. V gave up 5 bases and J gave up 9 bases; unmatched junction bases: 7. In DNA, the CDR3 is TGTGCCAGCAGCCAAATCCGGGACAGCATTCAGTACTTC. It specifies CASSQIRDSIQYF.

This clone was detected a few times. Written as DNA, the CDR3 is TGTGCCAGCAGTTACGTGGCAGGGTGGTCAGGAAACACCATATATTTT. Translating gives CASSYVAGWSGNTIYF. The chain combines TRBV6-5 with TRBJ1-3; D is possibly TRBD1 (5 bases). The V gene's germline CDR1 is MNHEY and CDR2 SVGAGI. V was clipped by 2 bases and J by 4 bases, with 15 bases between them. The CDR3 consists of 16 residues.

This clone came up a few times. The chain couples TRBV5-1 to TRBJ2-1, with 8 bases lining up with TRBD1. The CDR3 totals 14 residues. The germline V gene has CDR1 SGHRS and CDR2 YFSETQ. The V and J ends lost 4 bases and 10 bases, in that order; junction bases with no gene match: 10. CDR3 bases: TGCGCCAGCAGCGGGGGGACAGGCCTAGTGGAGCAGTTCTTC. Translated: CASSGGTGLVEQFF.

This clone was counted only a few times. This chain connects TRBV29-1 to TRBJ2-3; possible D gene TRBD2, 6 bases. This CDR3 is 16 amino acids long. Trimming took 4 bases from V and 4 from J, leaving 21 bases between them. Germline V CDR1 and CDR2: SQVTM, ANQGSEA. The DNA for the CDR3 is TGCAGCGTTGCAGGATCGGGGGAGGCCGGCGCAGATACGCAGTATTTT. It yields the protein CSVAGSGEAGADTQYF.

In this sample, this clone turned up many times. This sequence joins TRBV10-3 and TRBJ1-5; TRBD1 matches at 8 bases. Looked up from germline, CDR1 is ENHRY and CDR2 is SYGVKD. V was clipped by 2 bases and J by 4 bases; unmatched bases: 4. This CDR3 is 15 amino acids long. In DNA, the CDR3 is TGTGCCATCAGTGAGGGACAGGGAGCGAATCAGCCCCAGCATTTT. Its translation is CAISEGQGANQPQHF.